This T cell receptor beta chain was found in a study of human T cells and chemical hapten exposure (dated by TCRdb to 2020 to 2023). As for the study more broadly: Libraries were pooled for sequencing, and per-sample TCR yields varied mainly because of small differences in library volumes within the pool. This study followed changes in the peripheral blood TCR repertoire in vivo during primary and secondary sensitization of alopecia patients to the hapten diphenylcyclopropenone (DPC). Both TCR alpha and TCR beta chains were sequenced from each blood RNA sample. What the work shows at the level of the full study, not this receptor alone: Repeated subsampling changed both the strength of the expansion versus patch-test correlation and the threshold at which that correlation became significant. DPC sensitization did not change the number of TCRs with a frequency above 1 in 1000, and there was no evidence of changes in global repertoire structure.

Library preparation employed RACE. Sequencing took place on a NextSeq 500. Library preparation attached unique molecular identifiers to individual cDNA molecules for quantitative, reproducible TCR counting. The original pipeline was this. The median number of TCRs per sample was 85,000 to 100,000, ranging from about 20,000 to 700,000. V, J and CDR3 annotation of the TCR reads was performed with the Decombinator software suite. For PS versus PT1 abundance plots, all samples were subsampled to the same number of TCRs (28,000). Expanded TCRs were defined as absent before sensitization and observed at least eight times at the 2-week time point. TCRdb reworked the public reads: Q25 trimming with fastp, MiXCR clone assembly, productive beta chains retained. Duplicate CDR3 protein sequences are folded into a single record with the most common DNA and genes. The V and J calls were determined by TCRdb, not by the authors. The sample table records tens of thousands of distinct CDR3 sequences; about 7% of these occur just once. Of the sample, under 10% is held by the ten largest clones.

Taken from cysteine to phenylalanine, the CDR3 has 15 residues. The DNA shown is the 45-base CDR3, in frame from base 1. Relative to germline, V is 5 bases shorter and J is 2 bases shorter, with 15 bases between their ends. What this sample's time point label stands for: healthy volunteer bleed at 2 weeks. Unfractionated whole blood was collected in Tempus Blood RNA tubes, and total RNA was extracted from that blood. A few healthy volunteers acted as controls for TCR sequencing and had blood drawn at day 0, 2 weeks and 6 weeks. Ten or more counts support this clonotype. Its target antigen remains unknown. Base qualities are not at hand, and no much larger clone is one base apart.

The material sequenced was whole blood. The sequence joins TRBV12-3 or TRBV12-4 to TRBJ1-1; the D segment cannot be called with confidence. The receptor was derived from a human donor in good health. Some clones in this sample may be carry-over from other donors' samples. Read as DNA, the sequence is TGTGCCAGCAGTCGAAGCGGGGTGCTCAACACTGAAGCTTTCTTT. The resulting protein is CASSRSGVLNTEAFF.